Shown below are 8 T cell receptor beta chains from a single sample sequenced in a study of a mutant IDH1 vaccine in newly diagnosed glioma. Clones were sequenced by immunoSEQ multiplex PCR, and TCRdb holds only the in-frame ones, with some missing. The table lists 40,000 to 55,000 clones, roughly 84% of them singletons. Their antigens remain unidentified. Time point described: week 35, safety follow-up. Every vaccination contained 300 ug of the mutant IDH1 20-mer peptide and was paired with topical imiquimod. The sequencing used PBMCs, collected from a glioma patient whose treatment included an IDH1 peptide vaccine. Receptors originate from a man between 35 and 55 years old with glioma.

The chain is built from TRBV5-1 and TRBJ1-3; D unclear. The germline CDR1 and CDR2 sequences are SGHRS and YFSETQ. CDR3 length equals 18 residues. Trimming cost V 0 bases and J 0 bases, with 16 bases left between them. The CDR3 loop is CASSLDSPRSISGNTIYF. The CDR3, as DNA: TGCGCCAGCAGCTTGGATTCGCCCCGCTCTATCTCTGGAAACACCATATATTTT.

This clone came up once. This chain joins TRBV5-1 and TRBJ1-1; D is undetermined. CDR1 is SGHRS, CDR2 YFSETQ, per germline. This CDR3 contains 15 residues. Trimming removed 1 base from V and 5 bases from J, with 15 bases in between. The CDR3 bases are TGCGCCAGCAGCTTGTTCGGCGGCCTACAGACTGAAGCTTTCTTT. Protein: CASSLFGGLQTEAFF.

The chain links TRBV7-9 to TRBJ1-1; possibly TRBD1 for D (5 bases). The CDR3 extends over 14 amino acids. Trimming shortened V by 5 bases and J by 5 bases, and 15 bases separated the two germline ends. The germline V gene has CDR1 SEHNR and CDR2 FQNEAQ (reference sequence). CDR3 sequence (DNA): TGTGCCAGCAGCCCTACGGACAAAATAACTGAAGCTTTCTTT. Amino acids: CASSPTDKITEAFF.

The CDR3 coding sequence is TGTGCCAGCAGCCTCGGGACTAGCGGGGGAGTGGTAGAGACCCAGTACTTC. It is translated as CASSLGTSGGVVETQYF. The chain joins TRBV7-2 to TRBJ2-5, with 14 bases that match TRBD2. The CDR3 extends over 17 amino acids. With 5 bases clipped from V and 4 bases from J, the junction kept 9 bases outside the gene matches. Germline CDR1 SGHTA, CDR2 FQGNSA.

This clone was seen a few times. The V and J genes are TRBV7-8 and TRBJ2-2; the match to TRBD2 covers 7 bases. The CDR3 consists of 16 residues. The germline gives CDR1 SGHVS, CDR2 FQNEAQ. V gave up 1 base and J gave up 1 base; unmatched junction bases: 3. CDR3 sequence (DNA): TGTGCCAGCAGCTTAGGGGCTAGCGGGAACACCGGGGAGCTGTTTTTT. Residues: CASSLGASGNTGELFF.

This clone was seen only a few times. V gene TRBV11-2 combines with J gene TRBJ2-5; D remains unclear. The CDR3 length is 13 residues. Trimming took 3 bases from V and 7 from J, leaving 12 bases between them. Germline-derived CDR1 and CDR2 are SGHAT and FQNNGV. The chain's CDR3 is CASSFATEMTQYF. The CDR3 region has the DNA TGTGCCAGCAGCTTTGCGACGGAAATGACCCAGTACTTC.

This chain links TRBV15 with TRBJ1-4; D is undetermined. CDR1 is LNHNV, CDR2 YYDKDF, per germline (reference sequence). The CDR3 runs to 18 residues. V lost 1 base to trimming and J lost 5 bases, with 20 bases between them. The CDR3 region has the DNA TGTGCCACCAGCAGAGGATCGCTTAGGCGGGCTCTAAATGAAAAACTGTTTTTT. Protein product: CATSRGSLRRALNEKLFF.

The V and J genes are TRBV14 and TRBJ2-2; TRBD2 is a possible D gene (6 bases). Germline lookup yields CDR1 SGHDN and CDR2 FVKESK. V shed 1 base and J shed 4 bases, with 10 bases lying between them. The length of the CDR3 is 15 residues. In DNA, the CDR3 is TGTGCCAGCAGCCAAGGTGGGGGGATCACCGGGGAGCTGTTTTTT. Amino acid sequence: CASSQGGGITGELFF.